Each of the 20 T cell receptor beta chains below was sequenced from the same sample in a study of brain metastases from non-small cell lung cancer. Produced via immunoSEQ multiplex PCR; TCRdb's table is partial and in-frame only. The sample records about 2,600 clones, approximately 82% being singletons. Sequenced input: primary lung tumor tissue. The receptors shown here come from a donor aged 40 or older with non-small cell lung cancer.

The V gene is TRBV3-1 (or the pseudogene TRBV3-2), the J gene TRBJ1-1, with D unresolved. CDR1 is LGHDT and CDR2 is YNNKEL in the germline V gene (reference sequence). This CDR3 is built from 12 residues. V was trimmed by 4 bases and J by 11 bases, leaving 14 bases between them. CDR3: CASSLHHEEAFF. The CDR3 DNA is TGTGCCAGCAGCCTTCATCATGAAGAGGCTTTCTTT.

This rearrangement joins TRBV28 to TRBJ2-1, with 9 bases identical to TRBD1. CDR1 and CDR2 from the germline V gene are MDHEN and SYDVKM. This CDR3 is built from 14 residues. V was clipped by 0 bases and J by 6 bases; unmatched bases: 0. DNA of the CDR3: TGTGCCAGCAGTTTATGGGACAGGGGCAATGAGCAGTTCTTC. It translates to CASSLWDRGNEQFF. Based on the CDR3 plus reference TRBV28 and TRBJ2-1, the full variable domain is DVKVTQSSRYLVKRTGEKVFLECVQDMDHENMFWYRQDPGLGLRLIYFSYDVKMKEKGDIPEGYSVSREKKERFSLILESASTNQTSMYLCASSLWDRGNEQFFGPGTRLTVL.

V usage is TRBV28 and J usage is TRBJ1-1; 9 bases align to TRBD1. This CDR3 contains 13 residues. The junction had 9 bases not matched to a gene; V was cut back by 6 bases and J by 10 bases. CDR1 is MDHEN, CDR2 SYDVKM, per germline. CDR3 protein: CASRIGQGLRAFF. DNA of the CDR3: TGTGCCAGCAGGATCGGACAGGGGCTTCGAGCTTTCTTT.

A word on this clone: Just one base apart from a much larger clone, this may be a read error. V usage is TRBV28 and J usage is TRBJ1-5; possible D gene TRBD1, 6 bases. The CDR3 runs 15 residues. V gave up 6 bases and J gave up 3 bases, with 15 bases separating them. Looked up from germline, CDR1 is MDHEN and CDR2 is SYDVKM. CDR3 nucleotides: TGTGCCAGCAGACCAGACAGGTTGAACAATCAGCCCCAGCATTTT. Its protein is CASRPDRLNNQPQHF.

This clone was observed once. This chain uses TRBV30 with TRBJ2-5, with D perhaps matching TRBD1 (6 bases). Per the germline V gene, CDR1 is GTSNPN and CDR2 is SVGIG (reference sequence). The CDR3 sequence is 11 residues long. The V end lost 3 bases, the J end lost 6 bases, and 8 bases lay between the germline ends. The DNA for the CDR3 is TGTGCCTGGAGGGGACAAAAGACCCAGTACTTC. It specifies CAWRGQKTQYF. The full variable domain, in which reference TRBV30 and TRBJ2-5 provide the parts outside the CDR3, is SQTIHQWPATLVQPVGSPLSLECTVEGTSNPNLYWYRQAAGRGLQLLFYSVGIGQISSEVPQNLSASRPQDRQFILSSKKLLLSDSGFYLCAWRGQKTQYFGPGTRLLVL.

This clone was picked up a small number of times. V and J are TRBV9 and TRBJ1-4; 9 bases are a match to TRBD1. Germline V gene lookup returns CDR1 SGDLS and CDR2 YYNGEE. This CDR3 comprises 15 residues. V was clipped by 2 bases and J by 5 bases; unmatched bases: 4. CDR3 residues: CASSVRDRVNEKLFF. The CDR3 nucleotides read TGTGCCAGCAGCGTCCGGGACAGGGTGAATGAAAAACTGTTTTTT.

In regard to this clone: Other DNA sequences in the sample encode the same CDR3. CDR3 protein: CASSAHSRGEQYF. The CDR3 bases are TGTGCCAGCAGTGCGCACAGCAGGGGTGAGCAGTACTTC. The chain employs TRBV7-9 and TRBJ2-7; a possible D gene is TRBD1 (6 bases). The length of the CDR3 is 13 residues. Trimming removed 6 bases from V and 7 bases from J, with 16 bases in between. CDR1 SEHNR and CDR2 FQNEAQ come from the germline V gene (reference sequence).

The rearrangement joins TRBV6-1 to TRBJ1-1, with a weak D call TRBD1 (5 bases). The CDR3 length is 13 residues. The V and J ends lost 3 bases and 5 bases respectively, with 10 bases between them. Germline V gene data show CDR1 as MNHNS and CDR2 as SASEGT. CDR3 loop: CASSDQGRTEAFF. DNA of the CDR3: TGTGCCAGCAGTGACCAGGGTCGAACTGAAGCTTTCTTT.

This clone has more than one count but fewer than ten. V gene TRBV28 combines with J gene TRBJ1-5, with unresolved D. CDR3 length: 13 residues. Germline CDR1 reads MDHEN; CDR2 reads SYDVKM. V dropped 7 bases and J dropped 4 bases, with 11 bases sitting between them. The CDR3 nucleotides are TGTGCCAGCAACCCTTTTGGGAATCAGCCCCAGCATTTT. Translated, it gives CASNPFGNQPQHF.

The CDR3 DNA reads TGTGCCAGCAGCGCTCAGGGGGGCAATCAGCCCCAGCATTTT. As protein: CASSAQGGNQPQHF. This chain joins TRBV7-9 and TRBJ1-5; 7 bases line up with TRBD1. CDR1 and CDR2 from the germline V gene are SEHNR and FQNEAQ (reference sequence). The CDR3 has 14 amino acids. Losses at the gene ends were 5 bases for V and 2 bases for J; bases not matched to a gene: 3.

The DNA of the CDR3 is TGTGCCAGCAGCCCCCGACAAGACTACAATGAGCAGTTCTTC. Translating gives CASSPRQDYNEQFF. The chain is built from TRBV7-9 and TRBJ2-1, with D unclear. V was cut by 5 bases and J by 3 bases, with 11 bases left in between. Germline V gene lookup returns CDR1 SEHNR and CDR2 FQNEAQ (reference sequence). This CDR3 comprises 14 residues. The full variable domain, rest sourced from reference TRBV7-9 and TRBJ2-1, is DTGVSQNPRHKITKRGQNVTFRCDPISEHNRLYWYRQTLGQGPEFLTYFQNEAQLEKSRLLSDRFSAERPKGSFSTLEIQRTEQGDSAMYLCASSPRQDYNEQFFGPGTRLTVL.

The gene calls are TRBV7-9 and TRBJ2-3; D is undetermined. V shed 10 bases and J shed 6 bases, with 5 bases lying between them. The CDR3 spans 9 residues. The V gene's germline CDR1 is SEHNR and CDR2 FQNEAQ (reference sequence). The CDR3 loop reads CATSDTQYF. The CDR3 DNA reads TGTGCCACTTCGGATACGCAGTATTTT.

This clone came up once. The chain is built from TRBV7-3 and TRBJ2-3; 10 bases are shared with TRBD1. From germline, CDR1 is SGHTA and CDR2 FQGTGA. The CDR3 totals 15 residues. After removal of 3 bases from V and 5 bases from J, the junction contained 5 bases not matched to a gene. As DNA, the CDR3 is TGTGCCAGCAGCTTCGGGACAGGGGTCGGAGATACGCAGTATTTT. Its protein is CASSFGTGVGDTQYF.

This chain joins TRBV7-8 and TRBJ1-1, with D perhaps TRBD1 (5 bases). Germline CDR1 SGHVS, CDR2 FQNEAQ. Trimming took 1 base from V and 11 from J, leaving 23 bases between them. The CDR3 is 16 amino acids. Here the CDR3 reads CASSLDLGWAGGAAFF. The CDR3 DNA reads TGTGCCAGCAGCTTAGACCTGGGATGGGCAGGAGGGGCGGCTTTCTTT.

The chain links TRBV2 to TRBJ2-3; D unclear. V lost 7 bases and J 2 bases, leaving 10 bases between the germline ends. Germline lookup yields CDR1 SNHLY and CDR2 FYNNEI. This CDR3 is 13 amino acids long. The CDR3 region is CASTGLHTDTQYF. The CDR3, as DNA: TGTGCCAGCACCGGTCTCCACACAGATACGCAGTATTTT. Looking up the rest from reference TRBV2 and TRBJ2-3 gives the full variable domain: EPEVTQTPSHQVTQMGQEVILRCVPISNHLYFYWYRQILGQKVEFLVSFYNNEISEKSEIFDDQFSVERPDGSNFTLKIRSTKLEDSAMYFCASTGLHTDTQYFGPGTRLTVL.

This clone appeared once. The CDR3 DNA sequence: TGTGCCAGCAGACCCCCTGATCAGCCCCAGCATTTT. Its translation: CASRPPDQPQHF. V usage is TRBV28 and J usage is TRBJ1-5, with D unresolved. The CDR3 has 12 residues. CDR1 is MDHEN and CDR2 is SYDVKM in the germline V gene. V lost 6 bases and J lost 5, with 8 bases in between.

The genes are TRBV29-1 and TRBJ2-1; D might be TRBD2 (6 bases). There are 15 residues in the CDR3. The V end was cut by 1 base, the J end by 7 bases, with 17 bases between. Germline V gene sequence: CDR1 SQVTM, CDR2 ANQGSEA. DNA of the CDR3: TGCAGCGTTGAAGGTCCCGGACTAACGCGGAATGAGCAGTTCTTC. Translation: CSVEGPGLTRNEQFF.

The chain combines TRBV7-9 with TRBJ2-6; 9 nucleotides align to TRBD1. The germline CDR1 and CDR2 sequences are SEHNR and FQNEAQ (reference sequence). CDR3 length: 17 residues. Trimming at V came to 6 bases and at J to 0 bases, leaving 6 bases not matched to a gene. The CDR3: CASRPGQGISGANVLTF. In DNA form, the CDR3 reads TGTGCCAGCAGACCGGGACAGGGTATCTCTGGGGCCAACGTCCTGACTTTC.

This clone was counted once. The chain links TRBV19 to TRBJ2-7, with 13 bases matching TRBD2. J was trimmed by 6 bases and V by 5 bases; bases with no gene match: 16. The CDR3 runs 18 residues. CDR1 is LNHDA, CDR2 SQIVND, per germline (reference sequence). DNA for the CDR3: TGTGCCAGTAGTTTATCAACCTCGGGACTAGCGGGGCTTGGCGAGCAGTACTTC. It codes for CASSLSTSGLAGLGEQYF.

This clone was counted once. V and J are TRBV19 and TRBJ1-5; D ambiguous. V was pared by 0 bases and J by 5 bases, with 8 bases between. This CDR3 comprises 14 residues. Germline assignment: CDR1 LNHDA and CDR2 SQIVND (reference sequence). The CDR3 DNA reads as TGTGCCAGTAGTATAGATCCAATTTATCAGCCCCAGCATTTT. Amino acids: CASSIDPIYQPQHF.